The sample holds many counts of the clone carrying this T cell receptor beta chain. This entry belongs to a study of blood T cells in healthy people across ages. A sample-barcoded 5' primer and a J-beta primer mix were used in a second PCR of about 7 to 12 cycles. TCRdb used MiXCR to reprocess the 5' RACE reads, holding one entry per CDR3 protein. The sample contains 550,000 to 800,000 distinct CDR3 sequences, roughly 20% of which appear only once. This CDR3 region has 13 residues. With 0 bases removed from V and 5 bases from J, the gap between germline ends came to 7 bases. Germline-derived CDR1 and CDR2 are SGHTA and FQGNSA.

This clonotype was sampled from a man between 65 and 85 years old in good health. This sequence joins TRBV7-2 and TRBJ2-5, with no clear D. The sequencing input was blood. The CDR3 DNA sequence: TGTGCCAGCAGCTTAGCACGTTCGGAGACCCAGTACTTC. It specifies CASSLARSETQYF.